This passage covers 18 T cell receptor beta chains from one sample sequenced in a study of blood T cell repertoires in COVID-19. Profiled with immunoSEQ multiplex PCR; TCRdb holds only in-frame clones, not every one. There are more than 200,000 clones in the sample; around 85% occur only once, and roughly 10% lies in the top ten. The specimen sequenced was peripheral blood. All receptors derive from a man older than 75 with acute or convalescent COVID-19.

This chain uses TRBV20-1 with TRBJ2-1; D remains ambiguous. This CDR3 spans 11 amino acids. The ends were cut back, 2 bases at V and 9 bases at J, with 8 bases in the middle. Germline-derived CDR1 and CDR2 are DFQATT and SNEGSKA (reference sequence). For the CDR3, the DNA is TGCAGTGCTAGACTAGGAGTTGAGCAGTTCTTC. Translating gives CSARLGVEQFF.

Only one count was recorded for this clone. This sequence joins TRBV6-2 or TRBV6-3 and TRBJ2-1, with a weak D call TRBD1 (6 bases). The CDR3 has 16 amino acids. Germline V lookup: CDR1 MNHEY, CDR2 SVGEGT. V lost 5 bases and J 9 bases, leaving 23 bases between the germline ends. The CDR3 DNA follows: TGTGCCAGCAGTCGAGCTCGGACAGCCGAAGACGTTGAGCAGTTCTTC. Protein: CASSRARTAEDVEQFF.

The chain couples TRBV18 to TRBJ1-2; unclear D gene. Trimming removed 3 bases at V and 7 bases at J, with 15 bases between. Germline assignment: CDR1 KGHSH and CDR2 LQKENI. The CDR3 spans 14 residues. Here the CDR3 DNA reads TGTGCCAGCTCACCGAGGGCTGTTGTTGGTGGCTACACCTTC. It is translated as CASSPRAVVGGYTF.

The chain has TRBV3-1 (or the pseudogene TRBV3-2) and TRBJ1-5; 11 nucleotides align to TRBD1. V lost 4 bases, J lost 7 bases, and 6 bases stayed unmatched. The CDR3 runs to 15 residues. Germline values: CDR1 LGHDT, CDR2 YNNKEL (reference sequence). This CDR3 is CASSRGQGAGQPQHF. Written as DNA, the CDR3 is TGTGCCAGCAGCCGCGGACAGGGGGCCGGGCAGCCCCAGCATTTT.

J is TRBJ1-4 and V is TRBV12-3 or TRBV12-4; D unclear. V was trimmed by 3 bases and J by 8 bases, leaving 10 bases between them. The CDR3 spans 13 residues. The CDR3 DNA reads TGTGCCAGCAGTTTGGCAGTCTCCGAAAAACTGTTTTTT. Translating gives CASSLAVSEKLFF.

This clone occurred a few times. The chain links TRBV18 to TRBJ2-7, with 7 positions matching TRBD1. V trimming: 3 bases; J trimming: 2 bases; junction bases outside the gene matches: 7. The CDR3 totals 15 residues. The germline V gene encodes CDR1 KGHSH and CDR2 LQKENI. CDR3 DNA: TGTGCCAGCTCACCCTATCAGGGACAGACCTACGAGCAGTACTTC. This gives the protein CASSPYQGQTYEQYF.

The chain combines TRBV18 with TRBJ1-3; 7 bases map to TRBD1. With V trimmed by 0 bases and J by 4 bases, 0 bases remained unmatched. The CDR3 runs 14 residues. Germline-derived CDR1 and CDR2 are KGHSH and LQKENI. CDR3 nucleotides: TGTGCCAGCTCACCACCGGGACAGGGAAACACCATATATTTT. Encoded protein: CASSPPGQGNTIYF.

This chain uses TRBV4-1 with TRBJ2-7; D possibly corresponds to TRBD1 (8 bases). With 3 bases removed from V and 4 bases from J, the gap between germline ends came to 16 bases. Germline V lookup: CDR1 MGHRA, CDR2 YSYEKL. The CDR3 contains 15 residues. The CDR3: CASSHQGASGYEQYF. The CDR3 DNA sequence: TGCGCCAGCAGCCATCAGGGGGCTAGCGGTTACGAGCAGTACTTC.

The chain recombines TRBV7-8 with TRBJ2-1, with 9 bases that match TRBD2. CDR1 and CDR2 from the germline V gene are SGHVS and FQNEAQ. This CDR3 comprises 18 residues. With 0 bases clipped from V and 2 bases from J, the junction kept 8 bases outside the gene matches. Written as DNA, the CDR3 is TGTGCCAGCAGCTTAGCACGGGCTAGCGGGATCACCTACAATGAGCAGTTCTTC. This gives the protein CASSLARASGITYNEQFF.

This chain uses TRBV9 with TRBJ2-5; 8 nucleotides agree with TRBD1. Germline V gene lookup returns CDR1 SGDLS and CDR2 YYNGEE. The J segment lost 3 bases and the V segment lost 4 bases, leaving 11 bases of the junction unmatched. The CDR3 totals 16 residues. This chain's CDR3 is CASSPAGDRGKETQYF. Here the CDR3 DNA reads TGTGCCAGCAGCCCCGCAGGAGACAGGGGAAAAGAGACCCAGTACTTC.

The chain recombines TRBV5-1 with TRBJ1-2; TRBD1 might be the D (5 bases). The CDR3 runs to 14 residues. Germline-derived CDR1 and CDR2 are SGHRS and YFSETQ. Trimming removed 4 bases at V and 4 bases at J, with 14 bases between. The CDR3, as DNA: TGCGCCAGCAGCGCCGACGGGGGGATCTATGGCTACACCTTC. Translating gives CASSADGGIYGYTF. Looking up the rest from reference TRBV5-1 and TRBJ1-2 gives the full variable domain: KAGVTQTPRYLIKTRGQQVTLSCSPISGHRSVSWYQQTPGQGLQFLFEYFSETQRNKGNFPGRFSGRQFSNSRSEMNVSTLELGDSALYLCASSADGGIYGYTFGSGTRLTVV.

V gene TRBV2 combines with J gene TRBJ1-5; a weak D match, TRBD1 (6 bases). This CDR3 spans 13 amino acids. The germline CDR1 and CDR2 sequences are SNHLY and FYNNEI. V was trimmed by 2 bases and J by 10 bases, leaving 12 bases between them. The CDR3 DNA reads TGTGCCAGCAGTGAATCCAGGGGCGGCCCCCAGCATTTT. As protein: CASSESRGGPQHF.

The CDR3 reads CASSQVDRSTYGYTF. The CDR3 bases are TGCGCCAGCAGCCAAGTAGACAGGTCCACATATGGCTACACCTTC. The chain combines TRBV4-1 with TRBJ1-2, with D possibly being TRBD1 (6 bases). The germline CDR1 and CDR2 sequences are MGHRA and YSYEKL. There are 15 residues in the CDR3. V was cut by 1 base and J by 5 bases, with 14 bases left in between.

The chain's CDR3 is CASSPGDSWNTEAFF. The CDR3 nucleotides read TGTGCCAGCAGTCCAGGGGACAGCTGGAACACTGAAGCTTTCTTT. The J gene is TRBJ1-1, the V gene TRBV27; 7 bases agree with TRBD1. The CDR3 extends over 15 amino acids. Looked up from germline, CDR1 is MNHEY and CDR2 is SMNVEV (reference sequence). Unmatched junction bases numbered 7, after V lost 5 bases and J lost 1 base.

This clone was picked up a small number of times. The chain recombines TRBV15 with TRBJ2-7; TRBD2 matches 13 bases. V was clipped by 2 bases and J by 3 bases; unmatched bases: 16. The CDR3 covers 20 residues. The V gene's germline CDR1 is LNHNV and CDR2 YYDKDF (reference sequence). As DNA, the CDR3 is TGTGCCACCAGCAGACTCACTAGGACTAGCGGGAGCTCCCTTTACTACGAGCAGTACTTC. This encodes CATSRLTRTSGSSLYYEQYF. Based on the CDR3 plus reference TRBV15 and TRBJ2-7, the full variable domain is DAMVIQNPRYQVTQFGKPVTLSCSQTLNHNVMYWYQQKSSQAPKLLFHYYDKDFNNEADTPDNFQSRRPNTSFCFLDIRSPGLGDTAMYLCATSRLTRTSGSSLYYEQYFGPGTRLTVT.

The chain is built from TRBV19 and TRBJ1-2; D gene unclear. Germline V gene data show CDR1 as LNHDA and CDR2 as SQIVND (reference sequence). Between the trimmed V and J ends, which lost 1 base and 0 bases, there was a span of 9 bases. CDR3 length equals 15 residues. CDR3 amino acids: CASSIVAATNYGYTF. As DNA, the CDR3 is TGTGCCAGTAGTATAGTGGCAGCGACTAACTATGGCTACACCTTC.

The V call is TRBV30, the J call TRBJ1-1; 7 positions match TRBD1. V shed 5 bases, J shed 4 bases, and the junction held 7 bases outside the gene matches. The CDR3 covers 13 residues. In germline, CDR1 is GTSNPN, CDR2 SVGIG (reference sequence). The CDR3 DNA reads TGTGCCTGGGGTAGGGGGCTCAGCACTGAAGCTTTCTTT. Translation gives CAWGRGLSTEAFF.

The V call is TRBV6-5, the J call TRBJ2-1, with TRBD1 matching 9 bases. The ends lost 1 base at V and 7 bases at J; junction bases unmatched: 8. This CDR3 has 16 residues. CDR1 MNHEY and CDR2 SVGAGI come from the germline V gene. This chain's CDR3 is CASSYYRDRVRNEQFF. The CDR3 coding sequence is TGTGCCAGCAGTTACTACCGGGACAGGGTAAGGAATGAGCAGTTCTTC.